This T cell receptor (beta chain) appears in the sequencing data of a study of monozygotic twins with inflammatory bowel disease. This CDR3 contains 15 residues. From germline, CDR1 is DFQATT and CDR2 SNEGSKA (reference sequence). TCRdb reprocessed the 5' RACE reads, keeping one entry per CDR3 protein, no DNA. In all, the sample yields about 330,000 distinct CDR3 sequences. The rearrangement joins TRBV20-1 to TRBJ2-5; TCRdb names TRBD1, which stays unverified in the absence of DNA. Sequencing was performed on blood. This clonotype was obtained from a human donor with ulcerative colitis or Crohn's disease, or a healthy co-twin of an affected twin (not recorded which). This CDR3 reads CSAPINLDRVETQYF.